The T cell receptor (beta chain) under discussion was sequenced for a study of blood T cells in healthy people across ages. A J-beta primer mix and a sample-barcoded 5' primer were used in a second PCR of about 7 to 12 cycles. With 12 random nucleotides, a template-switch adaptor tagged each individual cDNA molecule. MiXCR, run by TCRdb on the 5' RACE reads, gives a single entry per CDR3 protein. The sample shows roughly 1,000,000 distinct CDR3 sequences, almost 25% of them seen only once. Germline assignment: CDR1 SEHNR and CDR2 FQNEAQ (reference sequence). Between the trimmed V and J ends, which lost 5 bases and 6 bases, there was a span of 11 bases. The CDR3 contains 13 residues. The same sample was also used in a study of T cells of mothers and their children. From that second work: With the M1S primer of the second PCR, sample barcodes and 2-4 random nucleotides were added.

This chain links TRBV7-9 with TRBJ2-1; D not resolved. The TCR sequence derives from a girl aged 2-10 years in good health. Sequencing was performed on blood. The CDR3 DNA sequence: TGTGCCAGCAGCAAAGAACAGTTCAATGAGCAGTTCTTC. Translated, it gives CASSKEQFNEQFF.